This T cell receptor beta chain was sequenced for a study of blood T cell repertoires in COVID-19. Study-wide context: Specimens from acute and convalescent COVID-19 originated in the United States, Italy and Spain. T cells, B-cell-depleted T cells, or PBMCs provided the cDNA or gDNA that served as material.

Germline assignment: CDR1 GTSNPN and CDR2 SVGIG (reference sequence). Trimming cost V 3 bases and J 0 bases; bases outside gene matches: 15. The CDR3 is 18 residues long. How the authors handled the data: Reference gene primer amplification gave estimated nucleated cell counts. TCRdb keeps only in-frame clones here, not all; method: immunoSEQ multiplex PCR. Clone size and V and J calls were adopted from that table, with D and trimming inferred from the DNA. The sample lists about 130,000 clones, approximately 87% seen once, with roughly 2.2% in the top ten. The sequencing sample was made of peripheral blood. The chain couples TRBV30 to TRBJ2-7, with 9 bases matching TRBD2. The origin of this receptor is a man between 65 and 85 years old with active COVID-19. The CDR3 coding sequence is TGTGCCTGGAGCGGCCTGGGGGCGGGAGGGCGGAGCTCCTACGAGCAGTACTTC. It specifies CAWSGLGAGGRSSYEQYF.